The clone carrying this TCR beta chain was counted only a few times. What it recognizes is unknown. This entry comes from a study of T-cell reconstitution after alpha-beta-depleted transplantation in children. Study conclusions and caveats: Surviving recipient cells, namely T cells and thymic progenitors, were the source of high day-60 TCRbeta diversity in some patients. A year had passed since transplant, and T-cell counts and diversity by then came mostly from newly produced T cells. By about two months after transplant, alpha-beta T cells reportedly arose from several hundred graft clones that had expanded.

The V gene's germline CDR1 is SGDLS and CDR2 YYNGEE. CDR3 length equals 15 residues. The V end lost 0 bases, the J end lost 6 bases, and 10 bases lay between the germline ends. The authors prepared the TCRbeta library with unique molecular identifiers. TCRdb processed the PCR reads anew with MiXCR; each CDR3 protein has one entry. This sample carries about 1,000,000 distinct CDR3 sequences, about 31% of them seen once, and the ten largest clones take over 25%. The chain has TRBV9 and TRBJ1-6, with a tentative D call TRBD1 (5 bases). The sequence derives from a boy in the first two years of life who had a stem cell transplant for SCID, so the T cells may come from the graft donor. The sequenced sample was PBMCs, mostly from graft donor cells, obtained 360 days after TCRalphabeta/CD19-depleted stem cell transplant. CDR3 region: CASSVGGLPNSPLHF. CDR3 bases: TGTGCCAGCAGCGTAGGGGGCCTCCCTAATTCACCCCTCCACTTT.